Listed below are T cell receptor beta chains from one sample, sequenced in a study of cytomegalovirus exposure and HLA in healthy donors. TCRdb's copy holds only in-frame clones and misses some; the assay was immunoSEQ multiplex PCR. Found here are tens of thousands of clones, nearly 80% of them singletons; the top ten hold approximately 5.7%. Sequencing was done on a sample of PBMCs. Receptor source: a female donor in good health and CMV-seronegative. CDR3s include the opening cysteine and the closing phenylalanine or tryptophan. Each record gives: J gene, V gene, CDR3 protein.

>TRBJ2-1|TRBV5-1
CASSSGQGAYNEQFF
>TRBJ1-5|TRBV30
CAWSSGTLNQPQHF
>TRBJ1-1|TRBV4-2
CASSQVQGGNTEAFF
>TRBJ2-4|TRBV7-2
CASSPDRAVAKNIQYF
>TRBJ1-5|TRBV28
CASTPPAGFSNQPQHF
>TRBJ1-6|TRBV4-3
CASSQDSGTGGSPLHF
>TRBJ2-2|TRBV27
CASTRTSATGELFF
>TRBJ1-1|TRBV2
CASSGQGNTEAFF
>TRBJ2-7|TRBV27
CASSYRTGTYEQYF
>TRBJ2-7|TRBV7-6
CASSLGQGNEQYF
>TRBJ1-4|TRBV14
CASSHQGEKLFF
>TRBJ1-4|TRBV6-1
CASSRDREEKLFF
>TRBJ1-4|TRBV7-9
CASSSPAGGLNEKLFF
>TRBJ2-7|TRBV27
CASSYRAGQSSYEQYF
>TRBJ1-2|TRBV18
CASSPRRQGADYGYTF
>TRBJ2-2|TRBV5-1
CASSLVVADTGELFF
>TRBJ1-4|TRBV4-3
CASSLGGRGRGEKLFF
>TRBJ2-3|TRBV2
CASSEGQGGDTQYF
>TRBJ2-4|TRBV30
CACQTGLGQYF
>TRBJ2-3|TRBV7-2
CASSLGGRYTDTQYF